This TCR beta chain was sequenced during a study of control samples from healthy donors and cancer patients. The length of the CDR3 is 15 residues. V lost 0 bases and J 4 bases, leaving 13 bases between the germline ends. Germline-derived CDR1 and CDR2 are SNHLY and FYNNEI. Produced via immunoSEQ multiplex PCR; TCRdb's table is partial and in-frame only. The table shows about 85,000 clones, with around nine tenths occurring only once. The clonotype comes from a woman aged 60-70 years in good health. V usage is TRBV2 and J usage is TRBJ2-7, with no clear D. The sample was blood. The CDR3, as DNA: TGTGCCAGCAGTGAAGCGCATTTGCTTTCGTACGAGCAGTACTTC. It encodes CASSEAHLLSYEQYF.